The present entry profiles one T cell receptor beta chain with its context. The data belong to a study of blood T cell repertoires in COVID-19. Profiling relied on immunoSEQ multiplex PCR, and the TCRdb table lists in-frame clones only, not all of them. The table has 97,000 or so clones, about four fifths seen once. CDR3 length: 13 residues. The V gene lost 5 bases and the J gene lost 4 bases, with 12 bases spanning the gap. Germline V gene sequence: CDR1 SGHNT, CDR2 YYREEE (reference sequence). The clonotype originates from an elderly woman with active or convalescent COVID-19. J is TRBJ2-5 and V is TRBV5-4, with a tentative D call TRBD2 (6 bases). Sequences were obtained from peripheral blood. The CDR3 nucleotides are TGTGCCAGCAGTTTGCACGGGGGAGAGACCCAGTACTTC. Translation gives CASSLHGGETQYF. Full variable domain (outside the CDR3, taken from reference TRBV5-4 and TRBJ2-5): ETGVTQSPTHLIKTRGQQVTLRCSSQSGHNTVSWYQQALGQGPQFIFQYYREEENGRGNFPPRFSGLQFPNYSSELNVNALELDDSALYLCASSLHGGETQYFGPGTRLLVL.